This record covers a single T cell receptor beta chain. This specimen belongs to a study of blood T cell repertoires in COVID-19. At the level of the study: Researchers got acute and convalescent COVID-19 samples from the United States, Italy and Spain. The analysed material was cDNA or gDNA that came from T cells, B-cell-depleted T cells, or PBMCs.

TCRdb keeps only in-frame clones here, not all; method: immunoSEQ multiplex PCR. The repertoire includes approximately 150,000 clones, just over 90% of them detected once, and around 2% sits in the top ten. Germline V lookup: CDR1 LNHDA, CDR2 SQIVND (reference sequence). The CDR3 spans 16 residues. The germline V and J ends were trimmed by 3 bases and 2 bases, with 15 bases remaining between them. Sequencing input: peripheral blood. The receptor was derived from an older woman with COVID-19, enrolled during active disease. The chain combines TRBV19 with TRBJ2-3; maybe TRBD1 (6 bases). Written as DNA, the CDR3 is TGTGCCAGTAGTATGGACAGCCAAGCCTACACAGATACGCAGTATTTT. It yields the protein CASSMDSQAYTDTQYF.